The T cell receptor beta chain under discussion was sequenced for a study of cytomegalovirus exposure and HLA in healthy donors. Study-level points and caveats: TCR beta V- and J-gene trimming, according to a later analysis, was linked to a missense DCLRE1C variant. There were some public TCRs occurring in many donors, but most TCR sequences were rare.

In the PCR, 60 Vbeta and 13 Jbeta primers were used. TCRdb's copy holds only in-frame clones and misses some; the assay was immunoSEQ multiplex PCR. Of about 130,000 clones listed, more than 65% were seen once; the top ten hold under 4.5%. On this clone: Its antigen is unknown.

Per the germline V gene, CDR1 is LGHNA and CDR2 is YNFKEQ. CDR3 length: 17 residues. V lost 0 bases to trimming and J lost 4 bases; unmatched junction nucleotides: 7. This chain links TRBV4-2 with TRBJ1-1; 11 nucleotides match TRBD1. The sequencing sample was made of PBMCs. This receptor was taken from a man younger than 30 in good health and CMV-seropositive. CDR3 nucleotide sequence: TGTGCCAGCAGCCAAGATTTCCGGGACAGGGGGGGCACTGAAGCTTTCTTT. Translated, it gives CASSQDFRDRGGTEAFF.